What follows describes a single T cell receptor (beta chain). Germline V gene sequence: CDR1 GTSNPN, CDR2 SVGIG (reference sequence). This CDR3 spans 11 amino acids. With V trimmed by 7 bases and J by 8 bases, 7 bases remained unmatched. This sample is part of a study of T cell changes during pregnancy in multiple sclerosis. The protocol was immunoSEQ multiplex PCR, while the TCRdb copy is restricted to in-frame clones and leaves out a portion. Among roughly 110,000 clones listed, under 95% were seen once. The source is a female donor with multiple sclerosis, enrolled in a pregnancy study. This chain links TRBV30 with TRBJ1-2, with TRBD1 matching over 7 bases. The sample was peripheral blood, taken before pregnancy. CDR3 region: CALQGRGGYTF. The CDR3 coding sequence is TGTGCCTTACAGGGGCGCGGGGGCTACACCTTC.